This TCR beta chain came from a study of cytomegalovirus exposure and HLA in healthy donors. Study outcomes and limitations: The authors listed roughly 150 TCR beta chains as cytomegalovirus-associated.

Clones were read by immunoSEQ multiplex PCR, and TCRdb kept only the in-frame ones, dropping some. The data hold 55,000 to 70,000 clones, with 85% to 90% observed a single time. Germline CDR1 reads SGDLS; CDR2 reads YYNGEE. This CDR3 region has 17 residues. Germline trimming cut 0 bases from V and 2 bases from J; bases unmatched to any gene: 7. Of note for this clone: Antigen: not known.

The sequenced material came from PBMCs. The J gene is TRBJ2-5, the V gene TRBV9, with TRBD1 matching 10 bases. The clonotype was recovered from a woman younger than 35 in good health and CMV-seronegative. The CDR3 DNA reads TGTGCCAGCAGCGTAGGACAGGGGGCGAAGATACAAGAGACCCAGTACTTC. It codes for CASSVGQGAKIQETQYF.